This T cell receptor (beta chain) was sequenced in a study of memory B cells and T cells in multiple sclerosis (dated by TCRdb to 2016 to 2019). In the study overall: TCR beta repertoires of autoproliferating peripheral T cells were compared with the TCR beta repertoires of brain lesion-infiltrating T cells in multiple sclerosis patients. A couple of multiple sclerosis patients were included in the TCR sequencing because brain lesions obtained at autopsy or brain-infiltrating cells obtained from biopsy were available for them.

Worth noting for this clone: Its antigen is currently not known. No base-level quality is on record; no much larger clone is a single base apart.

Spanning cysteine to phenylalanine, the CDR3 consists of 14 amino acids. Of the read, only the CDR3 DNA is kept; its 42 bases are in frame from base 1. From V the trimming removes 1 base and from J it removes 1 base, while the gene matches leave 0 bases of the junction unaccounted for. The germline V gene (reference sequence) sets CDR1 to MNHEY and CDR2 to SMNVEV. Broad study findings and their caveats: Clone-set sizes varied between compartments, which affected the numbers of shared clonotypes and made normalization necessary.

TCRbeta CDR3 regions were amplified from extracted genomic DNA using the immunoSEQ Platform. The immunoSEQ assay used multiplex PCR together with high-throughput sequencing and a bioinformatics pipeline from the vendor. As for how the authors treated the data: Non-productive sequences and CDR3s shorter than 4 amino acids were excluded, and clonotype frequencies were recalculated for each sample. Shared clonotypes were identified in immunoSEQ Analyzer 2.0 as identical CDR3 amino acid, V gene and J gene sequences. Repertoire overlap was normalized by dividing shared clonotype counts by the product of both clone-set sizes, scaled by 1000 into arbitrary units. TCRdb stores this immuneACCESS table with in-frame sequences only. Part of the clones is absent; in the studies checked, under half of the shortfall reflects unresolved V genes, and no reason is known for the rest. V and J calls plus clone size are reproduced from that table; the DNA served to infer D and trimming. Counted in this sample were approximately 32,000 clones; 86% of them appeared once. The ten largest clones add up to 2.7% of the sample.

After stimulus-free culture of CFSE-labeled PBMCs, the autoproliferating (CFSEdim) and non-proliferating (CFSEhi) T cell fractions were sequenced separately. A total of 40 million to 60 million CFSE-labeled PBMCs were cultured for under 9 days without stimulus, and replicate wells were then pooled. PBMCs were labeled with about 0.5 uM CFSE and cultured without exogenous stimuli in serum-free AIM-V medium. PBMCs were isolated by Ficoll density gradient centrifugation and cryopreserved before use. Using a FACSAria III, live 7-AAD-negative cells were sorted, then washed with PBS and stored frozen at -80 degrees C as dry pellets.

Material for sequencing was PBMCs from blood kept in culture. The chain is assembled from TRBV27 and TRBJ2-5, with TRBD2 identical over 7 junction bases. The source is a human donor with multiple sclerosis. The CDR3 region: CASSLWGGQETQYF. Here is the DNA: TGTGCCAGCAGTTTATGGGGGGGCCAAGAGACCCAGTACTTC.